The clone carrying this TCR beta chain was found a few times. Treatment noted: randomized to nivolumab then ipilimumab (arm A) or the reverse (arm B). From thawed PBMCs, live CD3+CD8+ cells negative for CD19 and CD56 were sorted. The sample comes from a study of sequential checkpoint blockade in melanoma. Looking at the study overall: Arm A got nivolumab then ipilimumab; arm B the reverse, 1:1. Maintenance nivolumab came after either treatment sequence.

The data were produced by immunoSEQ multiplex PCR, yet TCRdb's version contains in-frame clones alone and is incomplete. The sample records around 7,000 clones, around 78% being singletons. This CDR3 has 15 residues. Trimming took 4 bases from V and 0 from J; bases not matched to a gene: 4. The germline V gene has CDR1 MNHEY and CDR2 SMNVEV (reference sequence). The sequencing used CD8+ T cells sorted from blood (inferred from file names), collected from a patient given nivolumab and ipilimumab in sequence. This sequence originates from a human donor with melanoma. The chain uses TRBV27 and TRBJ2-7; 9 nucleotides line up with TRBD2. CDR3 bases: TGTGCCAGCAGTTCTAGCGGGACCTACTCCTACGAGCAGTACTTC. Its translation is CASSSSGTYSYEQYF.